The 20 T cell receptor beta chains below were found in one sample sequenced in a study of T cell responses to AZD1222 COVID-19 vaccine. Here immunoSEQ multiplex PCR was the method, and the copy in TCRdb shows in-frame clones only, minus some. The table lists 100,000 or so clones, about 88% of them singletons. Here the sequenced sample was peripheral blood, taken 28 days after the second AZD1222 dose. Receptor source: an adult who received the AZD1222 COVID-19 vaccine.

This rearrangement joins TRBV11-2 to TRBJ2-6; tentative D call: TRBD2 (6 bases). Deletions cut 2 bases from V and 2 bases from J, with 16 bases between. Germline assignment: CDR1 SGHAT and CDR2 FQNNGV. The CDR3 has 18 residues. The CDR3 reads CASSLNSNRGAGANVLTF. CDR3 in DNA: TGTGCCAGCAGCTTAAATTCAAATCGCGGGGCTGGGGCCAACGTCCTGACTTTC.

The V gene is TRBV7-8, the J gene TRBJ1-2, with 7 bases fitting TRBD1. The germline V gene has CDR1 SGHVS and CDR2 FQNEAQ. With 1 base clipped from V and 3 bases from J, the junction kept 8 bases outside the gene matches. The CDR3 totals 16 residues. CDR3 sequence (DNA): TGTGCCAGCAGCTTAGGAGTTCGGACAGGAGACTATGGCTACACCTTC. It specifies CASSLGVRTGDYGYTF. Variable domain in full (rest from reference TRBV7-8 and TRBJ1-2): GAGVSQSPRYKVAKRGQDVALRCDPISGHVSLFWYQQALGQGPEFLTYFQNEAQLDKSGLPSDRFFAERPEGSVSTLKIQRTQQEDSAVYLCASSLGVRTGDYGYTFGSGTRLTVV.

V and J are TRBV4-1 and TRBJ1-2, with 12 bases fitting TRBD1. Trimming removed 1 base from V and 7 bases from J; junction bases left unmatched: 4. This CDR3 has 15 amino acids. Germline V CDR1 and CDR2: MGHRA, YSYEKL. The CDR3 DNA is TGCGCCAGCAGCCAAGCGGGACAGGGGGCAGGTGGCTACACCTTC. Amino acids: CASSQAGQGAGGYTF.

This clone was detected only a few times. V and J are TRBV7-6 and TRBJ1-5; no definite D call. Germline V gene data show CDR1 as SGHVS and CDR2 as FNYEAQ. The CDR3 has 13 amino acids. Trimming removed 0 bases from V and 5 bases from J, with 5 bases in between. The CDR3 spells CASSLALDQPQHF. For the CDR3, the DNA is TGTGCCAGCAGCTTAGCGCTGGATCAGCCCCAGCATTTT.

V gene TRBV19 combines with J gene TRBJ2-5; a possible D gene is TRBD2 (6 bases). The CDR3 spans 16 residues. CDR1 is LNHDA and CDR2 is SQIVND in the germline V gene (reference sequence). The CDR3 loop reads CATQRRGGRGQETQYF. The CDR3 bases are TGTGCGACTCAGAGGAGGGGAGGAAGGGGACAAGAGACCCAGTACTTC.

This clone came up once. This sequence joins TRBV6-5 and TRBJ1-2; no reliable D call. Trimming cost V 0 bases and J 8 bases, with 13 bases left between them. The germline gives CDR1 MNHEY, CDR2 SVGAGI. The CDR3 is made up of 14 amino acids. This chain's CDR3 is CASSYSMRSGGYTF. The CDR3 coding sequence is TGTGCCAGCAGTTACTCGATGAGGAGCGGGGGCTACACCTTC.

The J gene is TRBJ1-2, the V gene TRBV19, with D possibly matching TRBD1 (6 bases). Germline loops: CDR1 LNHDA, CDR2 SQIVND (reference sequence). Trimming shortened V by 5 bases and J by 4 bases, and 14 bases separated the two germline ends. The CDR3 covers 14 residues. CDR3 sequence reads: CASSVSQGGYGYTF. As DNA, the CDR3 is TGTGCCAGTAGTGTCTCACAGGGAGGCTATGGCTACACCTTC.

The chain uses TRBV9 and TRBJ2-3; D is ambiguous. The CDR3 runs to 15 residues. The germline V gene has CDR1 SGDLS and CDR2 YYNGEE. V was clipped by 4 bases and J by 0 bases, with 12 bases between them. CDR3 nucleotide sequence: TGTGCCAGCAGCATGGGCCCATCTAGCACAGATACGCAGTATTTT. It codes for CASSMGPSSTDTQYF.

The V call is TRBV7-8, the J call TRBJ1-1, with D possibly TRBD1 on 6 matching bases. The CDR3 has 14 amino acids. Germline CDR1 and CDR2: SGHVS and FQNEAQ. Trimming removed 3 bases from V and 3 bases from J, with 11 bases in between. CDR3 nucleotide sequence: TGTGCCAGCAGCTTCGGCCGGGGGCACACTGAAGCTTTCTTT. This codes for CASSFGRGHTEAFF.

This clone turned up a few times. This chain joins TRBV5-1 and TRBJ1-6; D possibly corresponds to TRBD1 (5 bases). Trimming removed 0 bases at V and 13 bases at J, with 17 bases between. The CDR3 length is 15 residues. Germline loops: CDR1 SGHRS, CDR2 YFSETQ. CDR3 in amino acids: CASSLEGGPGRPLHF. CDR3 bases: TGCGCCAGCAGCTTGGAGGGCGGACCAGGGAGGCCCCTCCACTTT.

Only one count was recorded for this clone. J is TRBJ1-5 and V is TRBV2, with D unresolved. From germline, CDR1 is SNHLY and CDR2 FYNNEI. V lost 3 bases and J lost 4, with 10 bases in between. The CDR3 has 14 residues. The CDR3 DNA reads as TGTGCCAGCAGTGATTTCTCGTCAAATCAGCCCCAGCATTTT. Encoded protein: CASSDFSSNQPQHF.

This chain connects TRBV5-8 to TRBJ2-7; D might be TRBD1 or TRBD2, each matching 6 bases. Germline loops: CDR1 SGHTS, CDR2 YDEGEE. Trimming left V 1 base short and J 5 bases short, with 13 bases between. The CDR3 covers 14 residues. The CDR3 reads CASSLWGAVDEQYF. CDR3 DNA sequence: TGTGCCAGCAGCTTGTGGGGGGCGGTTGACGAGCAGTACTTC.

The chain carries TRBV9 and TRBJ2-3; D uncertain. Germline V CDR1 and CDR2: SGDLS, YYNGEE. Trimming removed 0 bases from V and 4 bases from J, with 9 bases in between. The CDR3 length is 14 residues. The DNA for the CDR3 is TGTGCCAGCAGCGTAGAGGCGGTACCAGATACGCAGTATTTT. Its protein product is CASSVEAVPDTQYF.

This clone has only one observation. For the CDR3, the DNA is TGCAGCGTTGAAGAGTTACTAGCGGGGGCAGATACGCAGTATTTT. This translates into CSVEELLAGADTQYF. The J gene is TRBJ2-3, the V gene TRBV29-1; the match to TRBD2 covers 11 bases. CDR1 and CDR2 from the germline V gene are SQVTM and ANQGSEA. The CDR3 contains 15 residues. Unmatched junction bases numbered 3, after V lost 0 bases and J lost 4 bases.

For the CDR3, the DNA is TGTGCTAGTGGCGCGGGGGGCTCCCAAGAGACCCAGTACTTC. This sequence encodes CASGAGGSQETQYF. The rearrangement links TRBV12-5 to TRBJ2-5; the match to TRBD2 covers 8 bases. The CDR3 spans 14 residues. CDR1 is LGHNT, CDR2 FRNRAP, per germline. The J segment lost 1 base and the V segment lost 6 bases, leaving 4 bases of the junction unmatched.

The V gene is TRBV15, the J gene TRBJ2-1; 9 bases align to TRBD2. V lost 1 base, J lost 2 bases, and 6 bases stayed unmatched. Germline loops: CDR1 LNHNV, CDR2 YYDKDF (reference sequence). This CDR3 spans 17 amino acids. In DNA form, the CDR3 reads TGTGCCACCAGCAGAGGCCTAAGCGGGGGGCCCTACAATGAGCAGTTCTTC. Translating gives CATSRGLSGGPYNEQFF.

The V gene is TRBV2, the J gene TRBJ2-3; D possibly matches TRBD1 or TRBD2 (5 bases each). The CDR3 has 17 amino acids. Germline V lookup: CDR1 SNHLY, CDR2 FYNNEI. Deletions cut 2 bases from V and 0 bases from J, with 15 bases between. CDR3 residues: CASSEPPEGSSTDTQYF. The CDR3 DNA sequence: TGTGCCAGCAGTGAACCTCCTGAGGGGTCTAGCACAGATACGCAGTATTTT.

This clone was counted once. The rearrangement joins TRBV2 to TRBJ2-3, with unresolved D. V dropped 6 bases and J dropped 5 bases, with 12 bases sitting between them. Germline CDR1 reads SNHLY; CDR2 reads FYNNEI. The CDR3 contains 13 residues. In nucleotides, the CDR3 is TGTGCCAGCAGCAAAGAGGCGGAAGATACGCAGTATTTT. Translation gives CASSKEAEDTQYF.

The chain has TRBV27 and TRBJ1-2; D may be TRBD1 (5 bases). Per germline, CDR1 MNHEY and CDR2 SMNVEV (reference sequence). The CDR3 length is 14 residues. With 3 bases removed from V and 2 bases from J, the gap between germline ends came to 10 bases. The CDR3 loop is CASSFAWGNYGYTF. DNA of the CDR3: TGTGCCAGCAGTTTCGCCTGGGGGAACTATGGCTACACCTTC.

This chain links TRBV3-1 (or the pseudogene TRBV3-2) with TRBJ1-5; D unresolved. Looked up from germline, CDR1 is LGHDT and CDR2 is YNNKEL (reference sequence). The CDR3 sequence is 13 residues long. Trimming cost V 0 bases and J 5 bases, with 5 bases left between them. The CDR3 bases are TGTGCCAGCAGCCAAGATGCTTATCAGCCCCAGCATTTT. Protein product: CASSQDAYQPQHF.